Given below is one TCR beta chain in context. The antigen is unknown. V was shortened by 5 bases and J by 6 bases, with 11 bases between the two germline ends. Per the germline V gene, CDR1 is SGHTA and CDR2 is FQGNSA. The CDR3 spans 13 residues. This sample is drawn from a study of CD8 T cells in ankylosing spondylitis. TCRdb re-called the 5' RACE reads with MiXCR, one entry per CDR3 protein. The sample contains roughly 91,000 distinct CDR3 sequences, about 8.6% of which appear only once. Broader study findings: Within peripheral blood, clones linked to disease were CD8+ and relatively rare. Blood of patients with ankylosing spondylitis appeared to be characterized by a TCR beta motif of several highly homologous variants.

The sequenced sample consisted of blood, either unsorted or a sorted T cell fraction (not recorded which). The chain employs TRBV7-2 and TRBJ1-5; D may be TRBD1 (5 bases). The source of this sequence is a male donor with ankylosing spondylitis or in good health (not recorded which). DNA of the CDR3: TGTGCCAGCAGCGACGACAGAGGTCAGCCCCAGCATTTT. Encoded protein: CASSDDRGQPQHF. Using reference TRBV7-2 and TRBJ1-5 for the parts outside the CDR3, the full variable domain is GAGVSQSPSNKVTEKGKDVELRCDPISGHTALYWYRQSLGQGLEFLIYFQGNSAPDKSGLPSDRFSAERTGGSVSTLTIQRTQQEDSAVYLCASSDDRGQPQHFGDGTRLSIL.